Below, 16 T cell receptor beta chains from the same sample are listed, as sequenced in a study of T cells after yellow fever vaccination. Via MiXCR, TCRdb re-called the 5' RACE reads, giving one row per CDR3 protein. The sample lists about 630,000 distinct CDR3 sequences; approximately 13% were seen once. Sequenced here: PBMCs, sampled on the day of the yellow fever booster vaccination. These receptors came from a man aged 30 to 45 who received the YFV17D yellow fever vaccine.

This chain links TRBV5-1 with TRBJ1-1; 8 bases are shared with TRBD1. The CDR3 sequence is 14 residues long. Trimming cost V 4 bases and J 4 bases; bases outside gene matches: 6. Germline V gene sequence: CDR1 SGHRS, CDR2 YFSETQ. The CDR3 reads CASSRLDRATEAFF. CDR3 nucleotides: TGCGCCAGCAGCCGCCTGGACAGGGCCACTGAAGCTTTCTTT.

This clonotype has a handful of counts. V usage is TRBV19 and J usage is TRBJ2-1; 9 bases are a match to TRBD2. Germline V lookup: CDR1 LNHDA, CDR2 SQIVND (reference sequence). Trimming took 4 bases from V and 9 from J; bases not matched to a gene: 10. The CDR3 length is 15 residues. CDR3 bases: TGTGCCAGTAGTACTACTAGCGGGTCCAGCGGTGAGCAGTTCTTC. It specifies CASSTTSGSSGEQFF.

The CDR3 sequence is CASSLRVARDEQYF. The DNA of the CDR3 is TGTGCCAGCAGCCTGCGGGTAGCGCGGGACGAGCAGTACTTC. V and J are TRBV5-4 and TRBJ2-7; D perhaps matches TRBD2 (5 bases). CDR1 and CDR2 from the germline V gene are SGHNT and YYREEE (reference sequence). With 4 bases removed from V and 5 bases from J, the gap between germline ends came to 16 bases. The CDR3 spans 14 residues.

This clonotype was detected only a few times. This rearrangement joins TRBV20-1 to TRBJ1-1; D remains ambiguous. Trimming shortened V by 6 bases and J by 0 bases, and 8 bases separated the two germline ends. Germline CDR1 and CDR2: DFQATT and SNEGSKA (reference sequence). The CDR3 consists of 12 residues. The CDR3 DNA reads as TGCAGTGCCCCCAGGTTGAACACTGAAGCTTTCTTT. It yields the protein CSAPRLNTEAFF.

CDR3 coding DNA: TGCAGCGTTGAAGGAATTGGGGCGGGCACAGATACGCAGTATTTT. This codes for CSVEGIGAGTDTQYF. The chain employs TRBV29-1 and TRBJ2-3; TRBD1 might be the D (5 bases). CDR3 length equals 15 residues. V dropped 1 base and J dropped 1 base, with 12 bases sitting between them. Germline CDR1 SQVTM, CDR2 ANQGSEA.

The chain uses TRBV7-2 and TRBJ1-1; a weak D match, TRBD1 (5 bases). The CDR3 contains 12 residues. Deletions cut 6 bases from V and 7 bases from J, with 12 bases between. The germline V gene encodes CDR1 SGHTA and CDR2 FQGNSA. CDR3 sequence (DNA): TGTGCCAGCAGTTGGAGGGACCATGAAGCTTTCTTT. It translates to CASSWRDHEAFF.

This clonotype was seen repeatedly, ten times or more. V usage is TRBV29-1 and J usage is TRBJ2-2; D remains unclear. The CDR3 consists of 12 residues. CDR1 is SQVTM, CDR2 ANQGSEA, per germline. With 7 bases removed from V and 0 bases from J, the gap between germline ends came to 6 bases. CDR3 in amino acids: CSGSPNTGELFF. CDR3 bases: TGCAGCGGGAGCCCGAACACCGGGGAGCTGTTTTTT.

This clonotype was seen a few times. The chain employs TRBV4-2 and TRBJ2-3; TRBD1 or TRBD2 may be the D gene (5 bases each). The CDR3 is 18 amino acids. Germline lookup yields CDR1 LGHNA and CDR2 YNFKEQ. V lost 0 bases, J lost 0 bases, and 16 bases lay in between. The CDR3 region is CASSQDARDRSSTDTQYF. As DNA, the CDR3 is TGTGCCAGCAGCCAAGATGCCCGGGACCGATCAAGCACAGATACGCAGTATTTT.

This clonotype was recorded a few times. The chain's CDR3 is CSARDQEGRRETQYF. For the CDR3, the DNA is TGCAGTGCTAGAGATCAGGAGGGCCGAAGAGAGACCCAGTACTTC. The chain links TRBV20-1 to TRBJ2-5, with D perhaps TRBD2 (6 bases). The CDR3 extends over 15 amino acids. The germline CDR1 and CDR2 sequences are DFQATT and SNEGSKA (reference sequence). V lost 0 bases and J lost 4, with 15 bases in between.

This clonotype was counted between two and nine times. The V gene is TRBV27, the J gene TRBJ1-2; D gene unclear. Trimming pared 8 bases from V and 2 bases from J, leaving 12 bases between. CDR1 MNHEY and CDR2 SMNVEV come from the germline V gene (reference sequence). The length of the CDR3 is 13 residues. This CDR3 is CASSTEHNYGYTF. The DNA of the CDR3 is TGTGCCAGCTCTACAGAGCACAACTATGGCTACACCTTC.

The rearrangement uses TRBV7-2 and TRBJ2-1; tentatively, D is TRBD1 (5 bases). Germline V gene lookup returns CDR1 SGHTA and CDR2 FQGNSA. The CDR3 is 14 residues long. The V and J ends lost 2 bases and 9 bases respectively, with 14 bases between them. The CDR3 here is CASSLQGTISEQFF. In DNA, the CDR3 is TGTGCCAGCAGCTTACAGGGAACCATCAGTGAGCAGTTCTTC.

The chain is built from TRBV20-1 and TRBJ2-3; 10 bases are shared with TRBD2. CDR3 length: 13 amino acids. Trimming cost V 7 bases and J 3 bases; bases outside gene matches: 4. Germline CDR1 DFQATT, CDR2 SNEGSKA (reference sequence). Here the CDR3 reads CSEAGGPTDTQYF. In DNA form, the CDR3 reads TGCAGTGAAGCGGGAGGGCCAACAGATACGCAGTATTTT.

CDR3 nucleotide sequence: TGTGCCAGCTCAGCCACAGCGGGAGTCGACGAGCAGTACTTC. Protein sequence: CASSATAGVDEQYF. This chain joins TRBV18 and TRBJ2-7; 8 bases map to TRBD2. Germline CDR1 is KGHSH and CDR2 is LQKENI. This CDR3 region has 14 residues. The trim removed 5 bases at V and 5 bases at J, leaving 8 bases unmatched. The variable domain in full, with the rest retrieved from reference TRBV18 and TRBJ2-7, is NAGVMQNPRHLVRRRGQEARLRCSPMKGHSHVYWYRQLPEEGLKFMVYLQKENIIDESGMPKERFSAEFPKEGPSILRIQQVVRGDSAAYFCASSATAGVDEQYFGPGTRLTVT.

This clonotype came up a few times. The V and J genes are TRBV20-1 and TRBJ1-4; D unclear. The ends were cut back, 6 bases at V and 8 bases at J, with 19 bases in the middle. This CDR3 is built from 14 residues. CDR1 DFQATT and CDR2 SNEGSKA come from the germline V gene (reference sequence). CDR3 residues: CSAIFRGNYEKLFF. The CDR3 DNA reads TGCAGTGCCATTTTTCGGGGTAATTACGAAAAACTGTTTTTT.

This clonotype was found a few times. The chain has TRBV11-2 and TRBJ2-5; D gene unclear. Germline V gene data show CDR1 as SGHAT and CDR2 as FQNNGV. Between the trimmed V and J ends, which lost 5 bases and 0 bases, there was a span of 16 bases. The CDR3 has 16 residues. CDR3 protein: CASSPFPTWYQETQYF. The CDR3 nucleotides are TGTGCCAGCAGCCCCTTCCCGACTTGGTACCAAGAGACCCAGTACTTC.

This clonotype was detected only a few times. V usage is TRBV29-1 and J usage is TRBJ2-3, with 9 bases that match TRBD2. Germline CDR1 is SQVTM and CDR2 is ANQGSEA. V lost 0 bases, J lost 2 bases, and 12 bases stayed unmatched. The CDR3 consists of 18 residues. CDR3 in DNA: TGCAGCGTTGAAGAAGACTCTAGCGGGACTCCCGACACAGATACGCAGTATTTT. Protein: CSVEEDSSGTPDTDTQYF.